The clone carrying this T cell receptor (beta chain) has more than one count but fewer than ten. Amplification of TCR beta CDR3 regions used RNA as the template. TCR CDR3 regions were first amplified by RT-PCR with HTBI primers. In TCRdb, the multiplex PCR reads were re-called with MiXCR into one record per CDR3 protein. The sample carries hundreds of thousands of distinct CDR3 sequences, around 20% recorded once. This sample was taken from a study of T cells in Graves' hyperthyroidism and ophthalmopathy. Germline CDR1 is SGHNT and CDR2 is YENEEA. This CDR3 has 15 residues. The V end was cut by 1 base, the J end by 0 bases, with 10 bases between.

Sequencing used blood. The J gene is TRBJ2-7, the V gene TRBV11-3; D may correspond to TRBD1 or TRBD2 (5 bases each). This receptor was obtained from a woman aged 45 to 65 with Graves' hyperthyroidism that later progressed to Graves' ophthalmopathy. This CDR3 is CASSLGRGSSYEQYF. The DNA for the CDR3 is TGTGCCAGCAGCTTAGGACGGGGCAGCTCCTACGAGCAGTACTTC.